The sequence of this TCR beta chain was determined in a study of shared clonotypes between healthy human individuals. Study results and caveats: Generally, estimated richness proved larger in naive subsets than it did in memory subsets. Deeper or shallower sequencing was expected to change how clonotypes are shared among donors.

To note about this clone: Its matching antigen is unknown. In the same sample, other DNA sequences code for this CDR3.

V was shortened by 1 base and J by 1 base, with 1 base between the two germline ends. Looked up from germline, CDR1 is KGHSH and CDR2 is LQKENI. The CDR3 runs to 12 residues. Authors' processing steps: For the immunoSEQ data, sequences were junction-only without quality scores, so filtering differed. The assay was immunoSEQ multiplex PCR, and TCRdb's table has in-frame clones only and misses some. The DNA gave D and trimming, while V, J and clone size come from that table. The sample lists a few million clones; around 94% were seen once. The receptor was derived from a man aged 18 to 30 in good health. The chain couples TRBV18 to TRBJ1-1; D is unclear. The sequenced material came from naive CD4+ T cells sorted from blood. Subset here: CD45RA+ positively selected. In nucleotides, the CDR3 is TGTGCCAGCTCACCACAGAACACTGAAGCTTTCTTT. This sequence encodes CASSPQNTEAFF.